This T cell receptor (beta chain) was recorded in a study of blood T cell repertoires in COVID-19. Study overall: Samples came from the United States, Italy and Spain, spanning acute and convalescent COVID-19. PBMCs, B-cell-depleted T cells, or T cells provided the cDNA or gDNA that made up the material.

In the original processing: Quantification of nucleated cells was approximated via reference gene primer amplification. Clones were read by immunoSEQ multiplex PCR, and TCRdb kept only the in-frame ones, dropping some. Clone size and the V and J calls come from that table; the DNA yielded D and trimming. The table includes around 170,000 clones, 88% detected once. Trimming removed 0 bases from V and 2 bases from J, with 8 bases in between. Germline V gene data show CDR1 as SGDLS and CDR2 as YYNGEE. This CDR3 is 14 amino acids long. Sequenced material: peripheral blood. This chain connects TRBV9 to TRBJ2-5, with a tentative D call TRBD2 (5 bases). This TCR came from a man aged 60 to 69 with acute or convalescent COVID-19. The chain's CDR3 is CASSVVPGQETQYF. The CDR3 nucleotides are TGTGCCAGCAGCGTAGTTCCGGGACAAGAGACCCAGTACTTC.